A selection of T cell receptor beta chains follows, all from one sample in a study of regulatory T cells in long-lasting Graves disease. A single record per CDR3 protein comes from TCRdb applying MiXCR to the multiplex PCR reads. In the table there are more than 300,000 distinct CDR3 sequences, approximately 12% of which are singletons. These data are also associated with another study on T cells in Graves' hyperthyroidism and ophthalmopathy.

The input for sequencing was peripheral blood mononuclear cells (PBMCs), taken at new diagnosis, from a patient treated with antithyroid drugs. Receptors originate from a woman aged 18-29 years with Graves disease. CDR3s include the opening cysteine and the closing phenylalanine or tryptophan. A D gene is named only where the DNA matches it firmly. Clone size, where shown, is once, few, many, or a class for clones that have expanded.

D: NA; J: TRBJ2-5; V: TRBV11-3; size: few; DNA: TGTGCCAGCAGCCCGCGGTATGGGGAGACCCAGTACTTC; CDR3: CASSPRYGETQYF
D: TRBD1; J: TRBJ1-1; V: TRBV7-9; size: many; DNA: TGTGCCAGCAGCTTAGCCGGACAGGGGCACACTGAAGCTTTCTTT; CDR3: CASSLAGQGHTEAFF
D: TRBD2; J: TRBJ2-3; V: TRBV5-1; size: many; DNA: TGCGCCAGCAGCTTGCGGGGGGGGAAGCGGGGCCCCACAGATACGCAGTATTTT; CDR3: CASSLRGGKRGPTDTQYF
D: NA; J: TRBJ2-1; V: TRBV28; size: many; DNA: TGTGCCACCACCCCCGGGAGAAATTACAATGAGCAGTTCTTC; CDR3: CATTPGRNYNEQFF
D: NA; J: TRBJ1-1; V: TRBV27; size: many; DNA: TGTGCCAGCAGTTTCGCAACACCCAACACTGAAGCTTTCTTT; CDR3: CASSFATPNTEAFF
D: NA; J: TRBJ2-5; V: TRBV3-1; size: NA; DNA: TGTGCCAGCAGCCATCCCCTGAGTACATTTAGGGAGACCCAGTACTTC; CDR3: CASSHPLSTFRETQYF
D: NA; J: TRBJ1-2; V: TRBV12-3/TRBV12-4; size: many; DNA: TGTGCCAGCAGTTTAGACAGGGCGAGCTATGGCTACACCTTC; CDR3: CASSLDRASYGYTF
D: NA; J: TRBJ2-5; V: TRBV12-3/TRBV12-4; size: many; DNA: TGTGCCAGCAGCCTACAGGGAGTCGAAGAGACCCAGTACTTC; CDR3: CASSLQGVEETQYF
D: TRBD2; J: TRBJ2-5; V: TRBV29-1; size: many; DNA: TGCAGCGTTGATTTTGTAGCGGGATCGAGGGTAGACGTTGAGACCCAGTACTTC; CDR3: CSVDFVAGSRVDVETQYF
D: TRBD1; J: TRBJ1-5; V: TRBV12-3/TRBV12-4; size: many; DNA: TGTGCCAGCAGCCCCTTTGACAGGGGTCAGCCCCAGCATTTT; CDR3: CASSPFDRGQPQHF
D: NA; J: TRBJ2-1; V: TRBV6-2/TRBV6-3; size: NA; DNA: TGTGCCAACCGAGGAGGGGGAAATGAGCAGTTCTTC; CDR3: CANRGGGNEQFF
D: NA; J: TRBJ2-5; V: TRBV20-1; size: many; DNA: TGCAGTGCTGAGCGAGACTCCCAAGAGACCCAGTACTTC; CDR3: CSAERDSQETQYF
D: NA; J: TRBJ2-1; V: TRBV28; size: few; DNA: TGTGCCAGCAGTTTGTGGGGGAAAAAGAACAATGAGCAGTTCTTC; CDR3: CASSLWGKKNNEQFF
D: NA; J: TRBJ2-3; V: TRBV7-6; size: NA; DNA: TGTGCCAGCAGCCCCTCACGGGATACGCAGTATTTT; CDR3: CASSPSRDTQYF
D: NA; J: TRBJ1-1; V: TRBV3-1; size: many; DNA: TGTGCCAGCAGCTCTACCGGAGCCGATGAAGCTTTCTTT; CDR3: CASSSTGADEAFF
D: NA; J: TRBJ1-5; V: TRBV20-1; size: few; DNA: TGCAGTGCAAATCGACAGCTGGATAGCAATCAGCCCCAGCATTTT; CDR3: CSANRQLDSNQPQHF
D: NA; J: TRBJ1-1; V: TRBV19; size: many; DNA: TGTGCCAGTAGTATAGGTGCTGGGAACACTGAAGCTTTCTTT; CDR3: CASSIGAGNTEAFF
D: NA; J: TRBJ2-3; V: TRBV18; size: many; DNA: TGTGCCAGCAGCCCGAGGGCAGATACGCAGTATTTT; CDR3: CASSPRADTQYF
D: NA; J: TRBJ1-5; V: TRBV6-1; size: many; DNA: TGTGCCAGCAGTGAACCCCCGGGTGGTGAGCTACTTAGGACCCCTCAGCCCCAGCATTTT; CDR3: CASSEPPGGELLRTPQPQHF
D: TRBD1; J: TRBJ2-1; V: TRBV28; size: NA; DNA: TGTGCCAGCAGTTTAAAACGAGGACAGGGCGCTATTCGCAATGAGCAGTTCTTC; CDR3: CASSLKRGQGAIRNEQFF
D: NA; J: TRBJ1-6; V: TRBV10-3; size: few; DNA: TGTGCCATCAGTGAGACAGAAAGCTCCTATAATTCACCCCTCCACTTT; CDR3: CAISETESSYNSPLHF
D: NA; J: TRBJ2-7; V: TRBV28; size: many; DNA: TGTGCCAGCAGTTTAGGAGCAGGCCGCTCCTACGAGCAGTACTTC; CDR3: CASSLGAGRSYEQYF
D: TRBD1; J: TRBJ2-7; V: TRBV7-6; size: few; DNA: TGTGCCAGCAGCTTAAGGTCCCGGGACAGGGTCGGGTTTCGATCGAGCTCCTACGAGCAGTACTTC; CDR3: CASSLRSRDRVGFRSSSYEQYF
D: TRBD2; J: TRBJ2-3; V: TRBV2; size: few; DNA: TGTGCCAGCAGTGGTGGACTAGCGGGGGGCACAGATACGCAGTATTTT; CDR3: CASSGGLAGGTDTQYF
D: TRBD2; J: TRBJ2-2; V: TRBV3-1; size: many; DNA: TGTGCCAGCAGCCCCCGCGCGGGGGGCACAATTCTCACCGGGGAGCTGTTTTTT; CDR3: CASSPRAGGTILTGELFF
D: NA; J: TRBJ2-1; V: TRBV12-3/TRBV12-4; size: many; DNA: TGTGCCAGCAGTTATGCCCCCTACAATGAGCAGTTCTTC; CDR3: CASSYAPYNEQFF
D: NA; J: TRBJ1-6; V: TRBV7-9; size: few; DNA: TGTGCCAGCAGATCCAGGGCAGGAAAGAATTCACCCCTCCACTTT; CDR3: CASRSRAGKNSPLHF
D: NA; J: TRBJ1-1; V: TRBV6-2/TRBV6-3; size: many; DNA: TGTGCCAGCAGTTACATCCGGACAGCAATGAACACTGAAGCTTTCTTT; CDR3: CASSYIRTAMNTEAFF